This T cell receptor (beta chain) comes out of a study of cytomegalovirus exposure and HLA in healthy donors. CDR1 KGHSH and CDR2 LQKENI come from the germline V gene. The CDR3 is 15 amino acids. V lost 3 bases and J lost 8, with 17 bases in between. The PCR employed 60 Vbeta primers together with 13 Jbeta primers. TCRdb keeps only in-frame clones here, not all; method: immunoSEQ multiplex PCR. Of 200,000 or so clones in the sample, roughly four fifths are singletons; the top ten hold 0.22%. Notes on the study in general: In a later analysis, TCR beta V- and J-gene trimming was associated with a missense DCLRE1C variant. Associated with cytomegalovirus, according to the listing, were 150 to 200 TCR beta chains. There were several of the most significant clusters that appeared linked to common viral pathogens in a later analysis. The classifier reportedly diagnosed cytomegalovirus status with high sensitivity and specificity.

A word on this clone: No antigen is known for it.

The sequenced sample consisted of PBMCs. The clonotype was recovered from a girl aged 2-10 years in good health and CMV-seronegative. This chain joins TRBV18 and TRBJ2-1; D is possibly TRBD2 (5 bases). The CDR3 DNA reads TGTGCCAGCTCACCGAACTCCGCAGCGGTATATGAGCAGTTCTTC. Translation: CASSPNSAAVYEQFF. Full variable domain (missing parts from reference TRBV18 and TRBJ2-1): NAGVMQNPRHLVRRRGQEARLRCSPMKGHSHVYWYRQLPEEGLKFMVYLQKENIIDESGMPKERFSAEFPKEGPSILRIQQVVRGDSAAYFCASSPNSAAVYEQFFGPGTRLTVL.